This TCR beta chain is drawn from a study of blood T cell repertoires in COVID-19. On the study more broadly: Some COVID-19 samples were acute and others convalescent; all came from the United States, Italy and Spain. T cells, B-cell-depleted T cells, or PBMCs provided the cDNA or gDNA that served as material.

Under the authors' procedure: Nucleated cell number was recorded as an estimate derived from reference gene primer amplification. The assay was immunoSEQ multiplex PCR, and TCRdb's table has in-frame clones only and misses some. The V and J calls and clone size are taken from that table; D and trimming were inferred from the DNA. This table has 200,000 or so clones, 88% appearing once. Germline V gene lookup returns CDR1 LGHNT and CDR2 FRNRAP. This CDR3 is built from 14 residues. Trimming removed 6 bases from V and 7 bases from J; junction bases left unmatched: 9. The origin of this receptor is a man in his 70s with acute or convalescent COVID-19. The genes are TRBV12-5 and TRBJ2-4; TRBD2 agrees at 7 bases. Material for sequencing was peripheral blood. As DNA, the CDR3 is TGTGCTAGTGGCCCACCCCCTAGCGGTAACATTCAGTACTTC. Protein product: CASGPPPSGNIQYF. Complete variable domain (other parts from reference TRBV12-5 and TRBJ2-4): DARVTQTPRHKVTEMGQEVTMRCQPILGHNTVFWYRQTMMQGLELLAYFRNRAPLDDSGMPKDRFSAEMPDATLATLKIQPSEPRDSAVYFCASGPPPSGNIQYFGAGTRLSVL.